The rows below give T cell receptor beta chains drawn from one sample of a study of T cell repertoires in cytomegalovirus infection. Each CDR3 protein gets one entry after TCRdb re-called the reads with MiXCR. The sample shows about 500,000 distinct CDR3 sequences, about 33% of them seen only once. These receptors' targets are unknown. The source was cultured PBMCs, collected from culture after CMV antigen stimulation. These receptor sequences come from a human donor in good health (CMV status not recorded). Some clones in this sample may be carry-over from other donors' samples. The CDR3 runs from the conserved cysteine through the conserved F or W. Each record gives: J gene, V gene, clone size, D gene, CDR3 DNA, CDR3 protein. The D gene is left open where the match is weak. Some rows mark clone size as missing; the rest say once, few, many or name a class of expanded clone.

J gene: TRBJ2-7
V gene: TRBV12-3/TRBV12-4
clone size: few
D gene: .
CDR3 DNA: TGTGCCAGCAGCTCCCCCGGGGCGGGGAACGGTGCCTACGAGCAGTACTTC
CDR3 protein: CASSSPGAGNGAYEQYF

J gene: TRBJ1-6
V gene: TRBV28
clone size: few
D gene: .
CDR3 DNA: TGTGCCATAAGACGTTCCGGGACCCTTTACCATTCACCCCTCCACTTT
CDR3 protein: CAIRRSGTLYHSPLHF

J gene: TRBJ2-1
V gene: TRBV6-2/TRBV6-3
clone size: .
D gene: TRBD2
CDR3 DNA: TGTGCCAGCAGTGACGAGGGCAGCGGGAGAGGCATTGAGCAGTTCTTC
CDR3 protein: CASSDEGSGRGIEQFF

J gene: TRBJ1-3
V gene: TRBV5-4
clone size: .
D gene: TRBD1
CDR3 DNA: TGTGCCAGCAGCTTACGAGAGACAGGGTGGGGAAACACCATATATTTT
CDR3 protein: CASSLRETGWGNTIYF

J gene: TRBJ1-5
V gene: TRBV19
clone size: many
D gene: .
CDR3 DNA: TGTGCCAGTATGATGGGGGGCAATCAGCCCCAGCATTTT
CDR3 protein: CASMMGGNQPQHF

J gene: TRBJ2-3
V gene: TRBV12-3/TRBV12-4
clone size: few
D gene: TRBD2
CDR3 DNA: TGTGCCAGCAGGACCCTAGCGGGAGCATCAGATACGCAGTATTTT
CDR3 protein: CASRTLAGASDTQYF

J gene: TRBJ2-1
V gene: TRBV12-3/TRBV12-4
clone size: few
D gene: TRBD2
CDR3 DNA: TGTGCCAGCAGTCGCTGGGGACTAGCGGGAGGGCCTCGAATATACAATGAGCAGTTCTTC
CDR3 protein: CASSRWGLAGGPRIYNEQFF

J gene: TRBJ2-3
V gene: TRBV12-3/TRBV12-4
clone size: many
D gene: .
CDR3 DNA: TGTGCCAGCAGCCCTCTCGCGGGCACAGATACGCAGTATTTT
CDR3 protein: CASSPLAGTDTQYF

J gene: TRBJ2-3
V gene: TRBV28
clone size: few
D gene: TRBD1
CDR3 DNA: TGTGCCAGCAGTTTTCTACAGGGGGCAGGAGATACGCAGTATTTT
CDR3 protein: CASSFLQGAGDTQYF

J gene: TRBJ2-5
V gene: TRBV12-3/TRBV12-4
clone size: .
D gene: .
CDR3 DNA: TGTGCCAGCAGTTTAGATGGCGAGGTGGAGACCCAGTACTTC
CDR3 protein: CASSLDGEVETQYF

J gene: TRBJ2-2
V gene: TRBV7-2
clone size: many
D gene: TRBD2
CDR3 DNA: TGTGCCAGCAGCATACGACTAGCGGGCACCGGGGAGCTGTTTTTT
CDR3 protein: CASSIRLAGTGELFF

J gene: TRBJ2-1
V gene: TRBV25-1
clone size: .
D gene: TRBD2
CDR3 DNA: TGTGCCAGCAGTGAAACTAGCGGGATAACTTTCTTC
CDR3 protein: CASSETSGITFF

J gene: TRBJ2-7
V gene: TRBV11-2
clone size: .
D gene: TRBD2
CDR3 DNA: TGTGCCAGCAGCATTGGCGGGGGGGCCTACGAGCAGTACTTC
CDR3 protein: CASSIGGGAYEQYF

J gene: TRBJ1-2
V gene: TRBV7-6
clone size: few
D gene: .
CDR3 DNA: TGTGCCAGCAGCTCATTCAGGCAGCACTATGGCTACACCTTC
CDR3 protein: CASSSFRQHYGYTF

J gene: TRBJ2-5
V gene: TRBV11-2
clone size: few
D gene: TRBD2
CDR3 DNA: TGTGCCAGCAGCATCCGACTAGCGGAACAAGAGACCCAGTACTTC
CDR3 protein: CASSIRLAEQETQYF

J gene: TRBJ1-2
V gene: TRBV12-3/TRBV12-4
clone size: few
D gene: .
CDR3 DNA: TGTGCCAGCAGTTTAGGAGGAAGGTGGGGCTACACCTTC
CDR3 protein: CASSLGGRWGYTF

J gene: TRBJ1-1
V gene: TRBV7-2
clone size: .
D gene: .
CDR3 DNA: TGTGCCAGCAGCCCCACGTGGGGCACTGAAGCTTTCTTT
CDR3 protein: CASSPTWGTEAFF